These T cell receptor beta chains were read from a single sample in a study of Ad26.COV2.S vaccination and SARS-CoV-2 variants. Here immunoSEQ multiplex PCR was the method, and the copy in TCRdb shows in-frame clones only, minus some. The repertoire has approximately 400,000 clones, about 80% of them found once; the top ten carry around 7.3%. The specimen comprised peripheral blood, sampled in a trial of Ad26.COV2.S vaccine versus placebo. The source of these receptors is a person aged 18-65 years who received the Ad26.COV2.S COVID-19 vaccine or a placebo. The CDR3 runs from the conserved cysteine through the conserved F or W. Each record gives: clone size, J gene, D gene, CDR3 length, V gene, CDR3 DNA, CDR3 protein. A D gene is named only where the DNA matches it firmly. The size field is filled for only some rows; it gives once, few, many or a size class.

size: NA; J: TRBJ1-1; D: NA; length: 13; V: TRBV3-1/TRBV3-2; DNA: TGTGCCAGCAGCCTTGGTGGAAGCACTGAAGCTTTCTTT; CDR3: CASSLGGSTEAFF
size: few; J: TRBJ1-6; D: TRBD1; length: 15; V: TRBV19; DNA: TGTGCCAGTACCTTCGGGACAGGGCGAAATTCACCCCTCCACTTT; CDR3: CASTFGTGRNSPLHF
size: NA; J: TRBJ2-3; D: NA; length: 13; V: TRBV13; DNA: TGTGCCAGCAGCTTAGAGGGCACAGATACGCAGTATTTT; CDR3: CASSLEGTDTQYF
size: NA; J: TRBJ2-5; D: TRBD2; length: 18; V: TRBV6-2/TRBV6-3; DNA: TGTGCCAGCAGCCGCAGATCTCTAGCGGCCATAGGTGGAGAGACCCAGTACTTC; CDR3: CASSRRSLAAIGGETQYF
size: once; J: TRBJ2-7; D: NA; length: 15; V: TRBV5-6; DNA: TGTGCCAGCAGCTTGGTCGGGGGCCTCCCCTACGAGCAGTACTTC; CDR3: CASSLVGGLPYEQYF
size: NA; J: TRBJ2-2; D: TRBD2; length: 15; V: TRBV6-5; DNA: TGTGCCAGCAACGGGGGAGGGCCTTATACCGGGGAGCTGTTTTTT; CDR3: CASNGGGPYTGELFF
size: NA; J: TRBJ1-1; D: TRBD1; length: 15; V: TRBV4-3; DNA: TGCGCCAGCAGCCGATCAGGGACAGGGGGGACTGAAGCTTTCTTT; CDR3: CASSRSGTGGTEAFF
size: few; J: TRBJ1-5; D: NA; length: 12; V: TRBV7-9; DNA: TGTGCCAGCAGCTCCCACCGGGGTACCCAGCATTTT; CDR3: CASSSHRGTQHF
size: NA; J: TRBJ2-1; D: NA; length: 11; V: TRBV7-9; DNA: TGTGCCAGCAGAGCGTTGGGGGAGCAGTTCTTC; CDR3: CASRALGEQFF
size: NA; J: TRBJ1-2; D: TRBD1; length: 16; V: TRBV19; DNA: TGTGCCAGTAGTACCGGGACAGGGGTCCCTAACTATGGCTACACCTTC; CDR3: CASSTGTGVPNYGYTF
size: NA; J: TRBJ1-5; D: NA; length: 17; V: TRBV11-2; DNA: TGTGCCAGCAGCCCTTCCGGGGGGAGGGGGAGCAATCAGCCCCAGCATTTT; CDR3: CASSPSGGRGSNQPQHF
size: NA; J: TRBJ1-5; D: NA; length: 15; V: TRBV19; DNA: TGTGCCAGTAGTATGGGGCAGGGTAGGGCTCAGCCCCAGCATTTT; CDR3: CASSMGQGRAQPQHF
size: NA; J: TRBJ2-5; D: TRBD1; length: 15; V: TRBV28; DNA: TGTGCCAGCAGTCGATCGGACAGGGGGTTAAAGACCCAGTACTTC; CDR3: CASSRSDRGLKTQYF
size: few; J: TRBJ1-6; D: NA; length: 15; V: TRBV6-5; DNA: TGTGCCAGCAGGGGGCTCCGAGAACCTGATTCACCCCTCCACTTT; CDR3: CASRGLREPDSPLHF
size: NA; J: TRBJ2-7; D: NA; length: 14; V: TRBV5-6; DNA: TGTGCCAGCAGCTTTCGGGACTTTTTGGGGGAGCAGTACTTC; CDR3: CASSFRDFLGEQYF
size: NA; J: TRBJ1-1; D: NA; length: 13; V: TRBV6-5; DNA: TGTGCCAGCAGTTACGAGGCCGGGACAGAAGCTTTCTTT; CDR3: CASSYEAGTEAFF
size: once; J: TRBJ2-7; D: NA; length: 12; V: TRBV29-1; DNA: TGCAGCGTTGATGTCCACAGAGACGAGCAGTACTTC; CDR3: CSVDVHRDEQYF
size: NA; J: TRBJ1-4; D: NA; length: 16; V: TRBV27; DNA: TGTGCCAGCAGTTTATTGAGGATAGGGACTAATGAAAAACTGTTTTTT; CDR3: CASSLLRIGTNEKLFF
size: NA; J: TRBJ2-2; D: NA; length: 15; V: TRBV19; DNA: TGTGCCAGTAGTATGCGGGATCTAGACACCGGGGAGCTGTTTTTT; CDR3: CASSMRDLDTGELFF
size: NA; J: TRBJ1-4; D: NA; length: 13; V: TRBV6-5; DNA: TGTGCCAGCATGAACAGGGACGGCGAAAAACTGTTTTTT; CDR3: CASMNRDGEKLFF
size: NA; J: TRBJ2-7; D: TRBD2; length: 15; V: TRBV9; DNA: TGTGCCAGCAGCGCCGGGGGGACTAGCGGGTACGAGCAGTACTTC; CDR3: CASSAGGTSGYEQYF
size: NA; J: TRBJ1-4; D: NA; length: 15; V: TRBV3-1/TRBV3-2; DNA: TGTGCCAGCAGCCAAGCCGGGCTTGGCATTGAAAAACTGTTTTTT; CDR3: CASSQAGLGIEKLFF